This TCR beta chain originates from a study of blood T cell repertoires in COVID-19. Original processing methods: Estimation of nucleated cell counts was performed using reference gene primer amplification. TCRdb's table, derived via immunoSEQ multiplex PCR, lists solely in-frame clones and lacks some. The DNA was the basis for D and trimming; V, J and clone size are from that table. Counted here are approximately 280,000 clones, approximately 91% occurring once; the ten biggest clones make up more than 7.5%. The TCR sequence derives from a man younger than 35 with active or convalescent COVID-19. Specimen: peripheral blood.

The CDR3 reads CASSEGRGREKLFF. CDR3 sequence (DNA): TGTGCCAGCAGTGAGGGCAGGGGGCGAGAAAAACTGTTTTTT. The chain is built from TRBV2 and TRBJ1-4; 8 nucleotides line up with TRBD1. The trim removed 3 bases at V and 8 bases at J, leaving 5 bases unmatched. This CDR3 region has 14 residues. Germline CDR1 SNHLY, CDR2 FYNNEI.